Shown below are 25 T cell receptor beta chains from a single sample sequenced in a study of OX40 agonist ivuxolimab in advanced cancers. Sequencing used immunoSEQ multiplex PCR; TCRdb keeps in-frame clones, though not all of them. The table records about 80,000 clones, roughly 80% of them present only once. This sample comprised CD4+ or CD8+ T cells sorted from blood, obtained in a trial of the OX40 agonist ivuxolimab. These TCRs come from an adult with an advanced solid tumor such as melanoma, head and neck, liver or kidney cancer.

Of note for this clone: Other DNA sequences in this sample translate to the same CDR3. The V call is TRBV19, the J call TRBJ2-3, with 8 bases that match TRBD2. The CDR3 is 16 residues long. V was pared by 7 bases and J by 5 bases, with 14 bases of the junction left unmatched. Germline CDR1 and CDR2: LNHDA and SQIVND (reference sequence). CDR3 nucleotides: TGTGCCAGTACCTTGAAACCAGGACTAGCAATAGATACGCAGTATTTT. It codes for CASTLKPGLAIDTQYF.

V usage is TRBV11-1 and J usage is TRBJ1-5; weak D call: TRBD1 (5 bases). The CDR3 loop spans 14 amino acids. From germline, CDR1 is SGHAT and CDR2 FQDESV (reference sequence). Trimming shortened V by 2 bases and J by 5 bases, and 10 bases separated the two germline ends. CDR3 amino acids: CASSLFGGDQPQHF. CDR3 sequence (DNA): TGTGCCAGCAGCTTATTCGGGGGGGATCAGCCCCAGCATTTT.

V usage is TRBV29-1 and J usage is TRBJ1-4; 7 positions agree with TRBD1. Germline CDR1 reads SQVTM; CDR2 reads ANQGSEA. There are 13 residues in the CDR3. The J segment lost 5 bases and the V segment lost 4 bases, leaving 4 bases of the junction unmatched. CDR3 in DNA: TGCAGCGTTGCACAGGGGCTAAATGAAAAACTGTTTTTT. Its translation is CSVAQGLNEKLFF.

This clone was counted only a few times. This sequence joins TRBV18 and TRBJ1-4; TRBD1 aligns across 10 bases. The CDR3 extends over 18 amino acids. Trimming removed 3 bases from V and 0 bases from J; junction bases left unmatched: 7. Germline CDR1 reads KGHSH; CDR2 reads LQKENI. The CDR3, as DNA: TGTGCCAGCTCACCCGAGGACAGGGGGTATGCAACTAATGAAAAACTGTTTTTT. Translated, it gives CASSPEDRGYATNEKLFF.

V is TRBV13 and J is TRBJ2-1; D ambiguous. Germline CDR1 and CDR2: PRHDT and FYEKMQ (reference sequence). V was pared by 6 bases and J by 4 bases, with 19 bases between. This CDR3 comprises 16 residues. The CDR3 region has the DNA TGTGCCAGCAGAGACACGGCTCAAATTAGATACAATGAGCAGTTCTTC. Its translation is CASRDTAQIRYNEQFF.

This clone turned up a few times. The rearrangement joins TRBV7-2 to TRBJ2-7; D is unclear. The germline gives CDR1 SGHTA, CDR2 FQGNSA. The CDR3 is made up of 13 amino acids. Trimming stripped 1 base from V and 5 bases from J, with 9 bases between. CDR3 region: CASSLDGDDEQYF. The CDR3 coding sequence is TGTGCCAGCAGCTTAGATGGGGATGACGAGCAGTACTTC. Variable domain in full (rest from reference TRBV7-2 and TRBJ2-7): GAGVSQSPSNKVTEKGKDVELRCDPISGHTALYWYRQSLGQGLEFLIYFQGNSAPDKSGLPSDRFSAERTGGSVSTLTIQRTQQEDSAVYLCASSLDGDDEQYFGPGTRLTVT.

The rearrangement joins TRBV5-1 to TRBJ2-2; D is possibly TRBD1 (6 bases). The CDR3 sequence is 15 residues long. V lost 4 bases and J lost 6, with 16 bases in between. The germline gives CDR1 SGHRS, CDR2 YFSETQ. The CDR3: CASSPYRVSAGELFF. As DNA, the CDR3 is TGCGCCAGCAGCCCGTACAGGGTTTCGGCCGGGGAGCTGTTTTTT.

This clone has only one observation. The rearrangement links TRBV28 to TRBJ1-5; 7 bases match TRBD1. In germline, CDR1 is MDHEN, CDR2 SYDVKM. Unmatched junction bases numbered 10, after V lost 4 bases and J lost 1 base. CDR3 size: 17 residues. CDR3 sequence reads: CASSSRQGFESNQPQHF. The DNA for the CDR3 is TGTGCCAGCAGTTCCCGACAGGGTTTCGAGAGCAATCAGCCCCAGCATTTT.

The chain couples TRBV5-6 to TRBJ1-1, with 9 positions matching TRBD1. Germline V gives CDR1 SGHDT, CDR2 YYEEEE. J gave up 4 bases and V 0 bases, and 7 bases lay outside the gene matches. The CDR3 is made up of 16 amino acids. The CDR3 nucleotides are TGTGCCAGCAGCTTGGGTCTCACAGGGGGCTCCACTGAAGCTTTCTTT. Protein sequence: CASSLGLTGGSTEAFF.

The rearrangement joins TRBV20-1 to TRBJ2-7; possibly TRBD1 or TRBD2 for D (6 bases each). The CDR3 is made up of 11 amino acids. The V gene's germline CDR1 is DFQATT and CDR2 SNEGSKA (reference sequence). V lost 5 bases to trimming and J lost 6 bases, with 11 bases between them. DNA of the CDR3: TGCAGTGCTCGGAGGGACATCGAGCAGTACTTC. This encodes CSARRDIEQYF.

The chain couples TRBV4-1 to TRBJ2-1, with TRBD2 matching 10 bases. The trim removed 2 bases at V and 7 bases at J, leaving 5 bases unmatched. Germline CDR1 is MGHRA and CDR2 is YSYEKL. This CDR3 has 15 residues. CDR3 nucleotide sequence: TGCGCCAGCAGCCAACAGCGGGGGGGCGGGAATGAGCAGTTCTTC. Encoded protein: CASSQQRGGGNEQFF.

The chain joins TRBV18 to TRBJ2-7; no definite D call. V was shortened by 2 bases and J by 1 base, with 6 bases between the two germline ends. Per the germline V gene, CDR1 is KGHSH and CDR2 is LQKENI. There are 13 residues in the CDR3. This CDR3 reads CASSPKESYEQYF. CDR3 DNA sequence: TGTGCCAGCTCACCAAAGGAGTCCTACGAGCAGTACTTC.

The chain recombines TRBV30 with TRBJ1-1, with no clear D. In germline, CDR1 is GTSNPN, CDR2 SVGIG (reference sequence). The CDR3 spans 11 residues. The V and J ends lost 4 bases and 6 bases respectively, with 9 bases between them. The CDR3 here is CAWNAAAEAFF. CDR3 bases: TGTGCCTGGAACGCTGCGGCTGAAGCTTTCTTT.

On this clone: At one boundary the junction diverges from the germline segment, which might be a read error. The chain combines TRBV25-1 with TRBJ1-6, with D perhaps matching TRBD1 (5 bases). Germline CDR1 is MGHDK and CDR2 is SYGVNS. This CDR3 has 14 amino acids. The CDR3 region has the DNA TGTGCCGGCAGACGGAGGGGCATGGATTCACCCCTCCACTTT. This codes for CAGRRRGMDSPLHF.

The V gene is TRBV19, the J gene TRBJ1-2, with 7 nucleotides matching TRBD1. CDR1 is LNHDA, CDR2 SQIVND, per germline (reference sequence). The length of the CDR3 is 14 residues. V was clipped by 5 bases and J by 4 bases; unmatched bases: 7. The DNA of the CDR3 is TGTGCCAGTAGTTTCGGGACAGTCGGCTATGGCTACACCTTC. This gives the protein CASSFGTVGYGYTF.

This clone was detected ten times or more. The chain has TRBV19 and TRBJ2-7; 8 bases agree with TRBD2. The CDR3 sequence is 15 residues long. Germline-derived CDR1 and CDR2 are LNHDA and SQIVND (reference sequence). Trimming at V came to 5 bases and at J to 2 bases, leaving 8 bases not matched to a gene. CDR3 nucleotide sequence: TGTGCCAGTAGTCTTCGACAAGCGGGGGCCTACGAGCAGTACTTC. Protein sequence: CASSLRQAGAYEQYF.

The chain uses TRBV4-2 and TRBJ2-2, with TRBD2 identical over 15 bases. Germline trimming cut 4 bases from V and 9 bases from J; bases unmatched to any gene: 9. This CDR3 region has 17 residues. Germline V lookup: CDR1 LGHNA, CDR2 YNFKEQ. The CDR3 spells CASSPGLAGGPGRELFF. The CDR3 DNA is TGTGCCAGCAGCCCGGGACTAGCGGGGGGTCCAGGGAGGGAGCTGTTTTTT.

For the CDR3, the DNA is TGTGCCAGCAGCCCCCGGGACAGGATAGGAGAGCAGTACTTC. Translation: CASSPRDRIGEQYF. The chain joins TRBV7-2 to TRBJ2-7, with 8 bases lining up with TRBD1. The V gene end was trimmed by 5 bases and the J gene end by 7 bases; junction bases not matched to a gene: 10. The CDR3 sequence is 14 residues long. Germline V gives CDR1 SGHTA, CDR2 FQGNSA.

This clone has a handful of counts. The chain links TRBV4-3 to TRBJ1-3; D perhaps matches TRBD1 (5 bases). The CDR3 loop spans 20 amino acids. The germline V gene encodes CDR1 LGHNA and CDR2 YSLEER. V was pared by 0 bases and J by 0 bases, with 21 bases between. CDR3 protein: CASSQESLGVEGYSGNTIYF. Here the CDR3 DNA reads TGCGCCAGCAGCCAAGAATCTTTGGGGGTCGAGGGTTACTCTGGAAACACCATATATTTT.

This chain connects TRBV12-5 to TRBJ1-1; D uncertain. This CDR3 comprises 13 residues. CDR1 is LGHNT, CDR2 FRNRAP, per germline. The CDR3 is CASSEISNTEAFF. The CDR3 nucleotides are TGTGCCAGTTCCGAGATATCGAACACTGAAGCTTTCTTT.

V gene TRBV10-3 combines with J gene TRBJ1-6, with D hard to call. V gave up 0 bases and J gave up 9 bases, with 6 bases separating them. The length of the CDR3 is 13 residues. Germline V gene sequence: CDR1 ENHRY, CDR2 SYGVKD. Here the CDR3 reads CAISESKGSPLHF. The CDR3 nucleotides are TGTGCCATCAGTGAGTCTAAGGGTTCACCCCTCCACTTT.

This rearrangement joins TRBV4-3 to TRBJ2-7; either TRBD1 or TRBD2 may supply D (5 bases each). Germline-derived CDR1 and CDR2 are LGHNA and YSLEER. CDR3 size: 15 residues. Trimming took 0 bases from V and 6 from J, leaving 15 bases between them. CDR3 coding DNA: TGCGCCAGCAGCCAAGAGTCAGGGAGTGTAAGCGAGCAGTACTTC. The encoded protein is CASSQESGSVSEQYF.

This chain connects TRBV2 to TRBJ2-2; 7 nucleotides match TRBD1. The germline V gene has CDR1 SNHLY and CDR2 FYNNEI. This CDR3 has 15 residues. Losses at the gene ends were 3 bases for V and 3 bases for J; bases not matched to a gene: 4. CDR3 amino acids: CASSEGTVYTGELFF. The DNA for the CDR3 is TGTGCCAGCAGTGAGGGGACAGTTTACACCGGGGAGCTGTTTTTT.

This sequence joins TRBV4-3 and TRBJ2-7; unclear D gene. With 1 base removed from V and 0 bases from J, the gap between germline ends came to 4 bases. The CDR3 totals 13 residues. CDR1 LGHNA and CDR2 YSLEER come from the germline V gene. The CDR3 DNA sequence: TGCGCCAGCAGCCAAGGGGGCTCCTACGAGCAGTACTTC. The encoded protein is CASSQGGSYEQYF.

The chain is built from TRBV9 and TRBJ1-1, with D uncertain. Germline assignment: CDR1 SGDLS and CDR2 YYNGEE. V lost 3 bases and J 1 base, leaving 10 bases between the germline ends. The CDR3 loop spans 14 amino acids. The CDR3: CASSASTKNTEAFF. CDR3 DNA sequence: TGTGCCAGCAGCGCCTCTACCAAGAACACTGAAGCTTTCTTT.